These T cell receptor beta chains were read from a single sample in a study of radiotherapy plus CTLA-4 blockade in lung cancer. Clones were sequenced by immunoSEQ multiplex PCR, and TCRdb holds only the in-frame ones, with some missing. Counted here are 55,000 to 85,000 clones, 76% occurring once; the ten biggest clones make up about 16%. Sequences were derived from peripheral blood, sampled from a patient treated with radiotherapy plus ipilimumab. The receptor set was obtained from a human donor with non-small cell lung cancer whose response to radiotherapy plus ipilimumab could not be evaluated. Some clones in this sample may be carry-over from other donors' samples. Both conserved end residues are part of each CDR3. D genes are given only for firm matches. Size values are once, few and many counts, or a class for expanded clones, and some rows have none.

>-|-|TRBV5-1|TRBJ1-4
CASSFAQGSNEKLFF
TGCGCCAGCAGCTTCGCGCAGGGGTCGAATGAAAAACTGTTTTTT
>-|once|TRBV6-4|TRBJ2-7
CASSANSSYEQYF
TGTGCCAGCAGTGCAAACAGCTCCTACGAGCAGTACTTC
>-|-|TRBV27|TRBJ1-5
CASSLGQGTNQPQHF
TGTGCCAGCAGTTTAGGGCAGGGGACCAATCAGCCCCAGCATTTT
>TRBD1|-|TRBV5-1|TRBJ2-7
CASSFTGDEQYF
TGCGCCAGCAGCTTTACAGGGGACGAGCAGTACTTC
>-|-|TRBV6-6|TRBJ1-5
CASSRGSQPQHF
TGTGCCAGCAGCCGAGGGAGTCAGCCCCAGCATTTT
>-|-|TRBV18|TRBJ1-1
CASSPIGQLLQGRGNTEAFF
TGTGCCAGCTCACCAATAGGACAGTTACTACAGGGTAGGGGAAACACTGAAGCTTTCTTT
>-|-|TRBV5-1|TRBJ2-3
CASSPGLAGFTDTQYF
TGCGCCAGCAGCCCGGGCCTGGCGGGGTTCACAGATACGCAGTATTTT
>TRBD1|-|TRBV6-5|TRBJ1-1
CASSQNRGEGTEAFF
TGTGCCAGCAGTCAGAACAGGGGCGAAGGCACTGAAGCTTTCTTT
>TRBD1|few|TRBV6-6|TRBJ1-4
CASSQGARLFF
TGTGCCAGCAGTCAGGGGGCGAGACTGTTTTTT
>-|-|TRBV27|TRBJ2-1
CASSFIAVLNEQFF
TGTGCCAGCAGTTTTATAGCGGTACTCAATGAGCAGTTCTTC
>TRBD1|-|TRBV5-5|TRBJ1-5
CASSTGVQPQHF
TGTGCCAGCAGCACAGGGGTCCAGCCCCAGCATTTT
>-|-|TRBV18|TRBJ1-1
CASSPGAVEAFF
TGTGCCAGCTCACCAGGGGCGGTTGAAGCTTTCTTT
>TRBD1|-|TRBV5-1|TRBJ2-7
CASSEQGSYEQYF
TGCGCCAGCAGCGAACAGGGGAGCTACGAGCAGTACTTC
>TRBD1|few|TRBV6-5|TRBJ2-1
CASIPGGDRAYEQFF
TGTGCCAGCATCCCCGGCGGGGACAGGGCCTATGAGCAGTTCTTC
>-|-|TRBV5-1|TRBJ2-5
CASSRLDLIGGRVETQYF
TGCGCCAGCAGCCGTCTGGATCTAATCGGGGGGCGCGTAGAGACCCAGTACTTC